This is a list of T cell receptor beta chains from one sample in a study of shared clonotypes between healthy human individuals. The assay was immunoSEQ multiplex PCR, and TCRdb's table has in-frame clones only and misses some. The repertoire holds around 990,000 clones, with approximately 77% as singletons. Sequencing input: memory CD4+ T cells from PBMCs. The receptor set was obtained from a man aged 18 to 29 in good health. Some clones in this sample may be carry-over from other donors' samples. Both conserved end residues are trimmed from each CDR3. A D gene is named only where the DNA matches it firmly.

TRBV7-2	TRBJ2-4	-	ASSRGQGYDKNIQY
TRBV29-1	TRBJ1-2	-	SVERVDYGYT
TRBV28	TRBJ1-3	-	ASSLVGGRLTSGNTIY
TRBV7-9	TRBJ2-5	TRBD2	ASSLGLEGGRAKETQY
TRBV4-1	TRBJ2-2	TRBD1	ASSHAPGQGWTGELF
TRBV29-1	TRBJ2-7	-	SVKSQGYEQY
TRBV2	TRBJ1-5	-	ASRRGDNQPQH
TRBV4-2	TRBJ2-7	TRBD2	ASSQDPTSGSYEQY
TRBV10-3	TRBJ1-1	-	AISDVLQGSGTEAF
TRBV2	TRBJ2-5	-	ASSEGSRGTQY
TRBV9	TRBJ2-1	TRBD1	ASSVERTGRNEQF
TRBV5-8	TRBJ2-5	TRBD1	ASSPTGGRWETQY
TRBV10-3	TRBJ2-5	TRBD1	AISAPGQGQETQY
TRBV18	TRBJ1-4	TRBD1	ASSFGTVGEKLF
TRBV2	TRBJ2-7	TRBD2	ASSEEGLAGISEQY
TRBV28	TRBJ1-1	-	ASKDPLNTEAF
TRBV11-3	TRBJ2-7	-	ASSFDPEAHEQY
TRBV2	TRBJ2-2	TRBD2	ASSGGLAGAGELF
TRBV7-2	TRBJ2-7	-	ASSFAGSSYEQY
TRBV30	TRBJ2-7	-	AWSPPRPRTYEQY
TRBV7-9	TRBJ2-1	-	ASSLGDFLTVQF
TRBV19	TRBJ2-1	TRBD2	ASSSRDYDNEQF
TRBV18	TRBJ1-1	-	ASSKINGENTEAF
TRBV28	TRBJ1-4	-	ASSSRTVLHNEKLF
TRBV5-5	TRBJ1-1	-	ASSLAGRDEAF
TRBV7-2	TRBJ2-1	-	ASSPPTGTHYNEQF
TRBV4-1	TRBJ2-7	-	ASSRQGGPYEQY
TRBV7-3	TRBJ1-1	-	ASSLLADTEAF
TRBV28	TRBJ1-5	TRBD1	ASSRDSLYSNQPQH
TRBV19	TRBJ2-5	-	ASSSPLGGLGETQY
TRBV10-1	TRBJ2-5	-	ASSVGGQETQY
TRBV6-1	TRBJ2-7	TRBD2	ASSEGLADHYEQY
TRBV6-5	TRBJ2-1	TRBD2	ASGGGRNEQF
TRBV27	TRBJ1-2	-	ASSPATIKGPYGYT
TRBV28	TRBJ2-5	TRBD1	ASSPNRGRQETQY
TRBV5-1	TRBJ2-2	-	ASSLAPNTGELF
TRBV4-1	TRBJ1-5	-	ASSQDHGNQPQH
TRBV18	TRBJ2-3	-	ASSPRRTEADTQY
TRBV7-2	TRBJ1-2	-	ASSLGGQLYGYT
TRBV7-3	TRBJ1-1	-	ASSLVTDTEAF
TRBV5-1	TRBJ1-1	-	ASSLGGPEAF
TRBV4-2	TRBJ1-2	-	ASSLSGQRQA